The T cell receptor (beta chain) under discussion was sequenced for a study of monozygotic twins with inflammatory bowel disease. Study-wide results and caveats: Compared with healthy twins, IBD patients shared fewer clonotypes with others, especially with disease activity. IBD patients displayed reduced TCRbeta diversity (inverse Simpson) when set against healthy co-twins.

For this clonotype: As yet, its antigen is unknown.

TCRdb re-called the 5' RACE reads and catalogs CDR3 proteins one per entry, DNA excluded. The repertoire table contains about 300,000 distinct CDR3 sequences. CDR1 SGHTA and CDR2 FQGNSA come from the germline V gene. The CDR3 spans 12 residues. The sequencing input was blood. The chain joins TRBV7-2 to TRBJ2-7. The sequence was obtained from a human donor with ulcerative colitis or Crohn's disease, or a healthy co-twin of an affected twin (not recorded which). CDR3 residues: CASSSDGVEQYF.